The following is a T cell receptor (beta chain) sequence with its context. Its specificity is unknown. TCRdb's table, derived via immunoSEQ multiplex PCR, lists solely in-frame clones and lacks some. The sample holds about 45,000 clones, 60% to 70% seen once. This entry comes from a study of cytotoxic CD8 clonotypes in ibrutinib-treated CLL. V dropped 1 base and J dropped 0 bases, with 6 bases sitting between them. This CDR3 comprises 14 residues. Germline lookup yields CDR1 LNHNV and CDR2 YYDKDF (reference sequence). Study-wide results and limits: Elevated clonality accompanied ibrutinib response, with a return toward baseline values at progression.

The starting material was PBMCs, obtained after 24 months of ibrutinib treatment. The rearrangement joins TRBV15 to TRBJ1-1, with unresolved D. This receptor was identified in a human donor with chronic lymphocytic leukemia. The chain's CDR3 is CATSRVLVNTEAFF. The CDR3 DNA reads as TGTGCCACCAGCAGAGTACTCGTGAACACTGAAGCTTTCTTT.